A single sample is the source of the 8 T cell receptor beta chains below, sequenced in a study of regulatory T cells in long-lasting Graves disease. Libraries of TCR beta came from iRepertoire HTBI primers plus Arm-PCR of CDR3 regions. TCRdb redid the calling of the multiplex PCR reads with MiXCR, one entry per CDR3 protein. This sample has approximately 460,000 distinct CDR3 sequences, with over 15% found just once. The time point denotes: newly diagnosed GD, antithyroid drugs for less than 3 months. Isolated PBMC RNA provided the starting material for the TCR library. These data also formed part of another study, on T cells in Graves' hyperthyroidism and ophthalmopathy.

This sample comprised peripheral blood mononuclear cells (PBMCs), obtained at new diagnosis, from a patient treated with antithyroid drugs. These receptors were collected from a woman younger than 45 with Graves disease.

The chain has TRBV12-3 or TRBV12-4 and TRBJ2-1; 11 bases line up with TRBD2. The CDR3 runs 16 residues. Germline trimming cut 6 bases from V and 10 bases from J; bases unmatched to any gene: 14. Here the CDR3 DNA reads TGTGCCAGCAGCACGCAACTAGCGGGAGCTAATAAGGAGCAGTTCTTC. Its translation is CASSTQLAGANKEQFF.

The sample holds a few counts of this clonotype. The genes are TRBV20-1 and TRBJ1-1; D is possibly TRBD1 (6 bases). The V and J ends lost 0 bases and 7 bases respectively, with 9 bases between them. This CDR3 region has 12 residues. Germline assignment: CDR1 DFQATT and CDR2 SNEGSKA (reference sequence). CDR3 coding DNA: TGCAGTGCTAGAGAGGGGGCCGGTGAAGCTTTCTTT. Translated, it gives CSAREGAGEAFF.

In this sample, this clonotype turned up many times. The chain combines TRBV7-2 with TRBJ1-1; no definite D call. The CDR3 consists of 15 residues. Germline V gene sequence: CDR1 SGHTA, CDR2 FQGNSA. V lost 6 bases, J lost 0 bases, and 14 bases lay in between. The CDR3 DNA follows: TGTGCCAGCAGGGACGATAGGTACTTGAACACTGAAGCTTTCTTT. Translated: CASRDDRYLNTEAFF.

Note on this clonotype: A read error is possible here, since a much larger clone lies one base away. The chain combines TRBV30 with TRBJ1-5; tentatively, D is TRBD1 (6 bases). Germline V gene data show CDR1 as GTSNPN and CDR2 as SVGIG (reference sequence). The length of the CDR3 is 15 residues. V shed 0 bases and J shed 2 bases, with 11 bases lying between them. CDR3 sequence: CAWSVEGVGNQPQHF. The CDR3 DNA reads as TGTGCCTGGAGTGTCGAGGGGGTAGGCAATCAGCCCCAGCATTTT.

This clonotype was counted only a few times. This chain uses TRBV6-2 or TRBV6-3 with TRBJ2-5, with TRBD2 matching over 9 bases. The germline gives CDR1 MNHEY, CDR2 SVGEGT. The V and J ends lost 6 bases and 2 bases, in that order; junction bases with no gene match: 7. This CDR3 region has 15 residues. CDR3: CASRPLAGPQETQYF. The CDR3 nucleotides read TGTGCCAGCAGACCACTAGCGGGTCCGCAAGAGACCCAGTACTTC.

This clonotype has a count of ten or more. V and J are TRBV20-1 and TRBJ2-2, with D possibly being TRBD2 (6 bases). Germline V gives CDR1 DFQATT, CDR2 SNEGSKA (reference sequence). CDR3 size: 14 residues. The V and J ends lost 3 bases and 0 bases respectively, with 8 bases between them. CDR3: CSASSSANTGELFF. CDR3 nucleotide sequence: TGCAGTGCTAGTTCTAGCGCGAACACCGGGGAGCTGTTTTTT.

Only a few counts were recorded for this clonotype. The rearrangement uses TRBV7-2 and TRBJ2-7, with D perhaps TRBD2 (5 bases). Trimming took off 2 bases at V and 2 bases at J, with 22 bases between the two ends. The germline gives CDR1 SGHTA, CDR2 FQGNSA. The CDR3 runs to 18 residues. The CDR3 DNA reads as TGTGCCAGCAGCTTAAGACTTAGGAGGTTAGGACGACCCTACGAGCAGTACTTC. Protein sequence: CASSLRLRRLGRPYEQYF.

This sequence joins TRBV9 and TRBJ2-1; 14 positions agree with TRBD2. V shed 0 bases, J shed 3 bases, and the junction held 2 bases outside the gene matches. This CDR3 contains 17 residues. Germline CDR1 and CDR2: SGDLS and YYNGEE. The CDR3 here is CASSVGLAGGDYNEQFF. Written as DNA, the CDR3 is TGTGCCAGCAGCGTAGGACTAGCGGGAGGGGACTACAATGAGCAGTTCTTC.